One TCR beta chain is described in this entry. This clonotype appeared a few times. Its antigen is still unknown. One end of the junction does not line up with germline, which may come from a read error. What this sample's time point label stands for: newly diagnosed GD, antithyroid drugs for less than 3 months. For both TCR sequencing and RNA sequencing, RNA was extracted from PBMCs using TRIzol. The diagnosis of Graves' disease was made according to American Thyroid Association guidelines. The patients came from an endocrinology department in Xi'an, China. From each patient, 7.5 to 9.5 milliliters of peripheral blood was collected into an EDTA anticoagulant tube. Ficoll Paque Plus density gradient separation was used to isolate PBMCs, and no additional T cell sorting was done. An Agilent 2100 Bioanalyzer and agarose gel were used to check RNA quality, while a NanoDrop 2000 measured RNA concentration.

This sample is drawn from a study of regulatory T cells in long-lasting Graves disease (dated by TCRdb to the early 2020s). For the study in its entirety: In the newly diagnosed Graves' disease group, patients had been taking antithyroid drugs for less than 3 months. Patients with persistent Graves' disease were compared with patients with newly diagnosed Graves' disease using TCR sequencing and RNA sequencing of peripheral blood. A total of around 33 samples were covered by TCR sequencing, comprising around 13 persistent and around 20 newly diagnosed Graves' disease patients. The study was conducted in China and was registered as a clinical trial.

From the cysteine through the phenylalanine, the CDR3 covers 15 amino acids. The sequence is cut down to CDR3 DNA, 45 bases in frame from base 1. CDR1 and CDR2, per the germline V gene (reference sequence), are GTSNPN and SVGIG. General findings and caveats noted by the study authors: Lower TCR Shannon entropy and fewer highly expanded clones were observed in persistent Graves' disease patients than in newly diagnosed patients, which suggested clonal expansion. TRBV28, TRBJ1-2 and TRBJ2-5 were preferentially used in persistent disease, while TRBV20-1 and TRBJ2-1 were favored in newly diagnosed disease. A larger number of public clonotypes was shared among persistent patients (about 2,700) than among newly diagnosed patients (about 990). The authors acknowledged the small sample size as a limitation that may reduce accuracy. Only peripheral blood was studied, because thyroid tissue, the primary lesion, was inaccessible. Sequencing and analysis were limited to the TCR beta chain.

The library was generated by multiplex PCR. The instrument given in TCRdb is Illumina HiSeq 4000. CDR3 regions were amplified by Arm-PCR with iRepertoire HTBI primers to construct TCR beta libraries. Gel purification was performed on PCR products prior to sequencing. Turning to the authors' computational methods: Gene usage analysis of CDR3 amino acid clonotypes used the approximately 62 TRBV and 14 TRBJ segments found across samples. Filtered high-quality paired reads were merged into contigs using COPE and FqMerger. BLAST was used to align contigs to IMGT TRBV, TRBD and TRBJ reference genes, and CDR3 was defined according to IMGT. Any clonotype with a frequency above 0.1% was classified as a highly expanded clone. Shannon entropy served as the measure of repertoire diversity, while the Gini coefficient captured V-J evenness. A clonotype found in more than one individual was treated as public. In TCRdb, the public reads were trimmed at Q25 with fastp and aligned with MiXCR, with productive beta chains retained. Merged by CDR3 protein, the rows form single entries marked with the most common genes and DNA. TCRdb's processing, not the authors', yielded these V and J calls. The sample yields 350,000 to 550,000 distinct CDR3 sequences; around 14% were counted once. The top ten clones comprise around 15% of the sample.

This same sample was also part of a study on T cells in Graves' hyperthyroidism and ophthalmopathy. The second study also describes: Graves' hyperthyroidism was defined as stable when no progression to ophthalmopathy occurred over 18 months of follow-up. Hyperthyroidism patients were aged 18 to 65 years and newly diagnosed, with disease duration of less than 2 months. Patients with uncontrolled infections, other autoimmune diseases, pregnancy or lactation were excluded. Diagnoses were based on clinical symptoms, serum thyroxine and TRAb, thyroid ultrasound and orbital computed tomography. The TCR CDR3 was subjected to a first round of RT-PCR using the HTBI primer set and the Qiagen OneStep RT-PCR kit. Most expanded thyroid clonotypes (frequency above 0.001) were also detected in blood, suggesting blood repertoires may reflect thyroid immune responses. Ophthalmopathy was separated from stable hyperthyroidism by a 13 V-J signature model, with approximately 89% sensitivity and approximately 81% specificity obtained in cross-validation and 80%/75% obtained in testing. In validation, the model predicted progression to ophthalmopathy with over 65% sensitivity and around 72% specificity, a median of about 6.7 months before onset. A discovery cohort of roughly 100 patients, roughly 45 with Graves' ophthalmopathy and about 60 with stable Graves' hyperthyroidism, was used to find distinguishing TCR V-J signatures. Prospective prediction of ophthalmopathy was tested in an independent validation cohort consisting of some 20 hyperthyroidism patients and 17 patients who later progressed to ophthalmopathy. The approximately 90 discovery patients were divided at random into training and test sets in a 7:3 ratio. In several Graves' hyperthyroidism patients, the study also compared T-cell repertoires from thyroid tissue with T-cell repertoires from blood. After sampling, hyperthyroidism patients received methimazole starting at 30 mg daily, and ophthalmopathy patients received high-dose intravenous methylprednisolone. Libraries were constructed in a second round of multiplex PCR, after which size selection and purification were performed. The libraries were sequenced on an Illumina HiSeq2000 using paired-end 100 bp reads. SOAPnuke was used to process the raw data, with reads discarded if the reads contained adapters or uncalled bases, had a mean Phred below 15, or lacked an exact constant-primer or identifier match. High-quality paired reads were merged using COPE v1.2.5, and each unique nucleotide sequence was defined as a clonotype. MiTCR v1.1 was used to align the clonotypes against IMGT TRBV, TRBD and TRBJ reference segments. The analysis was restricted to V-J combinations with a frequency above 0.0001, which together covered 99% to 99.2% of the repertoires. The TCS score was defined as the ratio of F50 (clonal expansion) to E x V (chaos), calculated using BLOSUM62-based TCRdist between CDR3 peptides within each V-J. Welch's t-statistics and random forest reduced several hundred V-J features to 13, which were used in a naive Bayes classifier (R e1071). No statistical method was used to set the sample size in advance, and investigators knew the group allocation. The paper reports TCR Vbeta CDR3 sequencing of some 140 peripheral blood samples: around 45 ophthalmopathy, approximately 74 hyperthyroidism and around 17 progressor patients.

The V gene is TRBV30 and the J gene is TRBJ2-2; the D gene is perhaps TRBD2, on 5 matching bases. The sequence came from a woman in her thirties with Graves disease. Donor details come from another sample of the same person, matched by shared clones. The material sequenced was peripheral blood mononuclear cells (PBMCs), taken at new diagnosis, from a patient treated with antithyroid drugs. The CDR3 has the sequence CAWMRRGIHTGELVF. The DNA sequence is TGTGCCTGGATGAGGCGAGGGATTCACACCGGGGAGCTGGTTTTT.